This passage covers 24 T cell receptor beta chains from one sample sequenced in a study of cytomegalovirus exposure and HLA in healthy donors. PCR primers comprised 60 Vbeta and 13 Jbeta primers. Only in-frame clones appear in the TCRdb table, and some are missing; sequencing was by immunoSEQ multiplex PCR. Among fewer than 70,000 clones listed, approximately 80% were seen once. The sequencing input was PBMCs. The receptor set was obtained from a man aged 35-49 years in good health and CMV-seronegative.

In its sample, this clone was seen a few times. The chain uses TRBV6-5 and TRBJ2-3, with 7 positions matching TRBD1. Germline values: CDR1 MNHEY, CDR2 SVGAGI. J gave up 2 bases and V 6 bases, and 5 bases lay outside the gene matches. The CDR3 covers 14 residues. The CDR3: CASSRGQDTDTQYF. The CDR3 DNA reads as TGTGCCAGCAGCCGAGGACAGGACACAGATACGCAGTATTTT.

V gene TRBV5-5 combines with J gene TRBJ2-2, with a tentative D call TRBD2 (5 bases). V was trimmed by 4 bases and J by 7 bases, leaving 8 bases between them. Germline CDR1 reads SGHKS; CDR2 reads YYEKEE (reference sequence). The CDR3 has 12 amino acids. The chain's CDR3 is CASSLGIGELFF. The CDR3 DNA reads TGTGCCAGCAGCCTCGGGATCGGGGAGCTGTTTTTT.

The V call is TRBV7-8, the J call TRBJ1-4, with unresolved D. With 1 base removed from V and 9 bases from J, the gap between germline ends came to 12 bases. The CDR3 is 14 residues long. Germline lookup yields CDR1 SGHVS and CDR2 FQNEAQ. The CDR3 DNA reads TGTGCCAGCAGCTTAGATCTGGGAGACCAAAAACTGTTTTTT. Protein: CASSLDLGDQKLFF.

The chain has TRBV19 and TRBJ2-2, with a weak D call TRBD1 (6 bases). Germline V gene sequence: CDR1 LNHDA, CDR2 SQIVND (reference sequence). The CDR3 consists of 13 residues. V lost 9 bases and J 5 bases, leaving 13 bases between the germline ends. The CDR3 sequence is CASLQGGTGELFF. CDR3 in DNA: TGTGCCAGCCTACAGGGCGGAACCGGGGAGCTGTTTTTT.

This rearrangement joins TRBV9 to TRBJ2-5, with TRBD2 matching 12 bases. The germline V gene encodes CDR1 SGDLS and CDR2 YYNGEE. CDR3 length: 17 residues. V lost 0 bases, J lost 3 bases, and 6 bases stayed unmatched. DNA for the CDR3: TGTGCCAGCAGCGTAGGGGCTAGCGGGGGGGCGAAAGAGACCCAGTACTTC. It translates to CASSVGASGGAKETQYF.

The rearrangement links TRBV28 to TRBJ1-6, with 9 bases identical to TRBD1. The germline CDR1 and CDR2 sequences are MDHEN and SYDVKM. This CDR3 is 15 amino acids long. The V segment lost 5 bases and the J segment 7 bases; nucleotides outside the gene matches: 6. As DNA, the CDR3 is TGTGCCAGCAGTGGCGGACAGGGGAGGAATTCACCCCTCCACTTT. It yields the protein CASSGGQGRNSPLHF.

A few counts support this clone. The chain links TRBV28 to TRBJ1-4; D unresolved. This CDR3 region has 15 residues. Germline CDR1 reads MDHEN; CDR2 reads SYDVKM. The V gene lost 4 bases and the J gene lost 4 bases, with 13 bases spanning the gap. Written as DNA, the CDR3 is TGTGCCAGCAGTTCCAGGCAGCTCCGTAATGAAAAACTGTTTTTT. The encoded protein is CASSSRQLRNEKLFF.

This CDR3 is CASRSTRDRGPGELFF. In DNA, the CDR3 is TGTGCCAGCAGGTCAACCCGGGACAGGGGTCCCGGGGAGCTGTTTTTT. This rearrangement joins TRBV28 to TRBJ2-2; 10 bases fit TRBD1. From germline, CDR1 is MDHEN and CDR2 SYDVKM. V was clipped by 6 bases and J by 6 bases; unmatched bases: 10. The CDR3 covers 16 residues.

The chain combines TRBV28 with TRBJ2-5; 7 bases match TRBD1. The CDR3 covers 14 residues. After removal of 5 bases from V and 4 bases from J, the junction contained 7 bases not matched to a gene. The germline V gene has CDR1 MDHEN and CDR2 SYDVKM. The CDR3 bases are TGTGCCAGCAGTCACCGACAGGGAAGAGAGACCCAGTACTTC. As protein: CASSHRQGRETQYF. The whole variable domain, remainder taken from reference TRBV28 and TRBJ2-5, is DVKVTQSSRYLVKRTGEKVFLECVQDMDHENMFWYRQDPGLGLRLIYFSYDVKMKEKGDIPEGYSVSREKKERFSLILESASTNQTSMYLCASSHRQGRETQYFGPGTRLLVL.

This clone was observed a single time. The same CDR3 can be traced to other DNA sequences in this sample. The chain is built from TRBV6-1 and TRBJ1-5; tentatively, D is TRBD1 (5 bases). V lost 3 bases to trimming and J lost 4 bases, with 7 bases between them. The CDR3 contains 13 residues. Germline CDR1 MNHNS, CDR2 SASEGT. In DNA form, the CDR3 reads TGTGCCAGCAGTGAGGGGGGTAATCAGCCCCAGCATTTT. Its protein product is CASSEGGNQPQHF.

This clone was recorded only once. This chain connects TRBV9 to TRBJ1-3; D is unresolved. Trimming removed 0 bases at V and 0 bases at J, with 10 bases between. The V gene's germline CDR1 is SGDLS and CDR2 YYNGEE. CDR3 length equals 16 residues. The CDR3 nucleotides read TGTGCCAGCAGCGTAGCTTCGAGAGTCTCTGGAAACACCATATATTTT. Its translation: CASSVASRVSGNTIYF.

This chain uses TRBV15 with TRBJ1-4; D not certain. Trimming stripped 0 bases from V and 0 bases from J, with 8 bases between. Germline CDR1 LNHNV, CDR2 YYDKDF (reference sequence). The CDR3 has 16 amino acids. CDR3 coding DNA: TGTGCCACCAGCAGAGAGAACAGAGCAACTAATGAAAAACTGTTTTTT. Its translation is CATSRENRATNEKLFF.

This clone was found a few times. The chain employs TRBV6-4 and TRBJ2-2, with D tentatively TRBD2 (7 bases). The V and J ends lost 4 bases and 1 base respectively, with 10 bases between them. CDR1 and CDR2 (germline): MRHNA, SNTAGT. CDR3 length: 15 residues. Here the CDR3 reads CASSGGGENTGELFF. Here the CDR3 DNA reads TGTGCCAGCAGTGGCGGGGGCGAGAACACCGGGGAGCTGTTTTTT.

The V call is TRBV27, the J call TRBJ2-7, with D tentatively TRBD1 (5 bases). CDR3 length equals 16 residues. The germline V gene has CDR1 MNHEY and CDR2 SMNVEV (reference sequence). Trimming removed 6 bases at V and 5 bases at J, with 23 bases between. CDR3 sequence (DNA): TGTGCCAGCAGCCCCCAATGGACACCCAGCCGCGACGAGCAGTACGTC. Amino acid sequence: CASSPQWTPSRDEQYV.

The chain recombines TRBV4-3 with TRBJ1-2; D might be TRBD1 (6 bases). The length of the CDR3 is 15 residues. Between the trimmed V and J ends, which lost 0 bases and 4 bases, there was a span of 12 bases. Germline V lookup: CDR1 LGHNA, CDR2 YSLEER. The CDR3 region has the DNA TGCGCCAGCAGCCAAGATTTGGCAGGGGTCTATGGCTACACCTTC. Translating it yields CASSQDLAGVYGYTF.

The chain uses TRBV2 and TRBJ1-1, with 7 bases lining up with TRBD1. With V trimmed by 7 bases and J by 8 bases, 4 bases remained unmatched. The CDR3 totals 11 residues. The germline V gene has CDR1 SNHLY and CDR2 FYNNEI. The CDR3 region is CASKGAVEAFF. CDR3 nucleotides: TGTGCCAGCAAGGGGGCGGTAGAAGCTTTCTTT.

The chain recombines TRBV30 with TRBJ1-2; D gene uncertain. Germline CDR1 is GTSNPN and CDR2 is SVGIG (reference sequence). The V end was cut by 6 bases, the J end by 0 bases, with 8 bases between. The CDR3 is made up of 12 amino acids. CDR3 sequence reads: CACQQPNYGYTF. The DNA for the CDR3 is TGTGCCTGCCAACAGCCTAACTATGGCTACACCTTC.

This chain links TRBV5-5 with TRBJ2-2, with a possible D match to TRBD1 (5 bases). This CDR3 comprises 17 residues. Per germline, CDR1 SGHKS and CDR2 YYEKEE (reference sequence). V was clipped by 0 bases and J by 0 bases, with 12 bases between them. The CDR3 here is CASSLARTNPNTGELFF. CDR3 in DNA: TGTGCCAGCAGCTTGGCGAGGACAAACCCGAACACCGGGGAGCTGTTTTTT.

This clone was picked up one time. V and J are TRBV6-6 and TRBJ2-3; TRBD2 agrees at 9 bases. V was clipped by 3 bases and J by 2 bases; unmatched bases: 3. The CDR3 is 15 amino acids. Looked up from germline, CDR1 is MNHNY and CDR2 is SVGAGI (reference sequence). CDR3 in DNA: TGTGCCAGCAGTTATGGCGGGGGGGTCACAGATACGCAGTATTTT. Its translation is CASSYGGGVTDTQYF.

The chain has TRBV27 and TRBJ2-5, with D tentatively TRBD2 (5 bases). Germline assignment: CDR1 MNHEY and CDR2 SMNVEV (reference sequence). This CDR3 is built from 12 residues. The ends were cut back, 6 bases at V and 5 bases at J, with 10 bases in the middle. CDR3 protein: CASRSGWETQYF. The CDR3 coding sequence is TGTGCCAGCAGATCGGGATGGGAGACCCAGTACTTC.

The rearrangement joins TRBV30 to TRBJ2-7; tentative D call: TRBD2 (6 bases). The germline V gene encodes CDR1 GTSNPN and CDR2 SVGIG (reference sequence). There are 13 residues in the CDR3. The V and J ends lost 8 bases and 2 bases respectively, with 16 bases between them. The CDR3 DNA reads as TGTGCCGGAACGGCCGGGGGTCCCTACGAGCAGTACTTC. As protein: CAGTAGGPYEQYF.

In DNA, the CDR3 is TGTGCCAGCAGTACAAGGGGGTCGGTCAAAAACATTCAGTACTTC. Its protein product is CASSTRGSVKNIQYF. V usage is TRBV5-6 and J usage is TRBJ2-4; perhaps TRBD1 as D (6 bases). Germline-derived CDR1 and CDR2 are SGHDT and YYEEEE. V dropped 5 bases and J dropped 3 bases, with 15 bases sitting between them. The CDR3 totals 15 residues.

J is TRBJ2-7 and V is TRBV27, with D perhaps TRBD1 (6 bases). CDR3 length equals 14 residues. Germline V gene lookup returns CDR1 MNHEY and CDR2 SMNVEV (reference sequence). The V gene lost 3 bases and the J gene lost 3 bases, with 12 bases spanning the gap. The CDR3 spells CASSFHWDIYEQYF. The CDR3 DNA reads TGTGCCAGCAGTTTCCACTGGGACATCTACGAGCAGTACTTC.

The chain has TRBV28 and TRBJ2-2, with 7 bases aligning to TRBD1. The CDR3 is 16 amino acids. Germline-derived CDR1 and CDR2 are MDHEN and SYDVKM. The trim removed 6 bases at V and 4 bases at J, leaving 11 bases unmatched. This CDR3 reads CASRLSPGQPTGELFF. CDR3 sequence (DNA): TGTGCCAGCAGACTTTCCCCGGGACAGCCCACCGGGGAGCTGTTTTTT.